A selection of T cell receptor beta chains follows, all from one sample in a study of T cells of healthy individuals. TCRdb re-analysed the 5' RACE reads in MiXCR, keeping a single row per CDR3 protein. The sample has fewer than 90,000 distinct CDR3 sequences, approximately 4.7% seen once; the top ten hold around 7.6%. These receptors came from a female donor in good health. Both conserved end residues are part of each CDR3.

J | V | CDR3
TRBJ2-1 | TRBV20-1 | CSAWAGTSAGAEQFF
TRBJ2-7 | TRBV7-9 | CASSVERGRASGNHYEQYF
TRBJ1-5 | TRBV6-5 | CASSPTVNQPQHF
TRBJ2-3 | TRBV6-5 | CASSYSRTSRADTQYF
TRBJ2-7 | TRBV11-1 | CASSHGMYEQYF
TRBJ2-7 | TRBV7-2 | CASSPTRAEQYF
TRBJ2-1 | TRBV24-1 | CATSDSGTGYDNEQFF
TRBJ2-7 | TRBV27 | CASSLSRGGSSYEQYF
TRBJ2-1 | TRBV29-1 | CSVSRWAGGVEFNEQFF
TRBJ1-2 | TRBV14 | CASSQVMGGDGYTF
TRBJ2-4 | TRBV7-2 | CASSLGHVSNIQYF
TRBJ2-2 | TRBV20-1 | CSARDGSSNTGELFF
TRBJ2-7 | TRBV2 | CASSEAAGGPGEQYF
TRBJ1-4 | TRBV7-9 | CASSFLGQGPPLTNEKLFF
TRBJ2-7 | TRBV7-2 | CASSLNNALFYEQYF
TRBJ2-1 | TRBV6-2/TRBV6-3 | CASSYNGISYNEQFF
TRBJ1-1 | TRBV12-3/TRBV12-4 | CASSFRTAANTEAFF
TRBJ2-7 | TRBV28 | CASSPYKTGFDEQYF
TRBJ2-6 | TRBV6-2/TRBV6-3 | CASSYGSGANVLTF
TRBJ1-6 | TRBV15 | CATSSADLGQGASPLHF
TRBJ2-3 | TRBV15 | CATSRDPGLAGHRSGTQYF
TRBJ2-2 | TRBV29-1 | CSVAPGLGITGELFF
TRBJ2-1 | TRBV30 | CAWSLAGLGYNEQFF
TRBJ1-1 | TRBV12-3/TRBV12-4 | CASIVTGNTEAFF
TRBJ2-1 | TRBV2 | CASSGGTSGANEQFF
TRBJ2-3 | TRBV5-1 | CASRQGPGEDTQYF
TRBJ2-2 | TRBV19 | CASSIRPGQAPGGELFF